The 19 T cell receptor beta chains reported below all come from one sample, sequenced in a study of cytomegalovirus exposure and HLA in healthy donors. This PCR relied on a set of 60 Vbeta primers and 13 Jbeta primers. This table comes from immunoSEQ multiplex PCR, and its TCRdb copy is limited to in-frame clones, with some not included. The sample includes tens of thousands of clones, 82% of them seen just once. Sequenced: PBMCs. The receptors were gathered from a man younger than 35 in good health and CMV-seronegative.

This chain connects TRBV27 to TRBJ1-5, with D tentatively TRBD1 (6 bases). There are 15 residues in the CDR3. With 6 bases removed from V and 0 bases from J, the gap between germline ends came to 12 bases. Germline V gene lookup returns CDR1 MNHEY and CDR2 SMNVEV (reference sequence). The CDR3 here is CASRARGYSNQPQHF. CDR3 nucleotide sequence: TGTGCCAGCAGGGCCAGGGGATATAGCAATCAGCCCCAGCATTTT.

CDR3 amino acids: CSAHRRDSYNEQFF. The CDR3 DNA is TGCAGCGCCCACCGCCGGGACAGCTACAATGAGCAGTTCTTC. This sequence joins TRBV29-1 and TRBJ2-1; 7 nucleotides align to TRBD1. Trimming took 7 bases from V and 3 from J; bases not matched to a gene: 9. The length of the CDR3 is 14 residues. In germline, CDR1 is SQVTM, CDR2 ANQGSEA.

V usage is TRBV7-9 and J usage is TRBJ2-1; perhaps TRBD1 as D (6 bases). Per the germline V gene, CDR1 is SEHNR and CDR2 is FQNEAQ (reference sequence). The CDR3 is 15 residues long. V was clipped by 1 base and J by 3 bases, with 10 bases between them. CDR3 protein: CASSLVSDSYNEQFF. CDR3 nucleotide sequence: TGTGCCAGCAGCTTAGTCTCGGACAGCTACAATGAGCAGTTCTTC.

The chain employs TRBV6-4 and TRBJ1-2, with D tentatively TRBD1 (6 bases). The germline CDR1 and CDR2 sequences are MRHNA and SNTAGT. Trimming cost V 0 bases and J 6 bases, with 8 bases left between them. The CDR3 consists of 13 residues. CDR3: CASSDSAGDGYTF. DNA of the CDR3: TGTGCCAGCAGTGACTCGGCAGGGGATGGCTACACCTTC.

The V and J genes are TRBV7-9 and TRBJ1-5; 9 nucleotides match TRBD1. Germline-derived CDR1 and CDR2 are SEHNR and FQNEAQ (reference sequence). The V segment lost 3 bases and the J segment 7 bases; nucleotides outside the gene matches: 4. This CDR3 contains 14 residues. The CDR3 loop is CASSFGTGRQPQHF. The CDR3, as DNA: TGTGCCAGCAGCTTTGGGACAGGGCGACAGCCCCAGCATTTT.

This chain joins TRBV6-1 and TRBJ2-5, with D perhaps matching TRBD1 (6 bases). Germline V lookup: CDR1 MNHNS, CDR2 SASEGT. CDR3 size: 14 residues. Trimming took off 1 base at V and 6 bases at J, with 12 bases between the two ends. The CDR3 is CASSEVGAGKTQYF. The CDR3 DNA reads TGTGCCAGCAGTGAAGTGGGGGCTGGTAAGACCCAGTACTTC.

The CDR3 DNA reads as TGTGCCAGCAGTGAAGGGACAGGGGGCTCCTACGAGCAGTACTTC. This translates into CASSEGTGGSYEQYF. The rearrangement links TRBV6-1 to TRBJ2-7; 10 bases match TRBD1. This CDR3 spans 15 amino acids. Germline CDR1 reads MNHNS; CDR2 reads SASEGT. Trimming removed 1 base from V and 0 bases from J; junction bases left unmatched: 0.

The gene calls are TRBV7-9 and TRBJ2-3; D gene unclear. The CDR3 contains 15 residues. V lost 5 bases to trimming and J lost 2 bases, with 14 bases between them. Germline lookup yields CDR1 SEHNR and CDR2 FQNEAQ (reference sequence). The CDR3 sequence is CASSDQAEFTDTQYF. CDR3 DNA: TGTGCCAGCAGCGACCAGGCAGAGTTCACAGATACGCAGTATTTT.

V is TRBV28 and J is TRBJ2-1; D is uncertain. Between the trimmed V and J ends, which lost 5 bases and 5 bases, there was a span of 16 bases. The CDR3 consists of 15 residues. CDR1 and CDR2 from the germline V gene are MDHEN and SYDVKM. The CDR3 region is CASSQRLQINNEQFF. CDR3 nucleotides: TGTGCCAGCAGTCAAAGGTTACAGATCAACAATGAGCAGTTCTTC.

In the case of this clone: The final CDR3 position lacks the conserved phenylalanine or tryptophan, pointing to a likely read error. The J gene is TRBJ2-2, the V gene TRBV30; TRBD2 matches 8 bases. The V and J ends lost 1 base and 8 bases, in that order; junction bases with no gene match: 9. This CDR3 spans 15 amino acids. Germline lookup yields CDR1 GTSNPN and CDR2 SVGIG (reference sequence). DNA of the CDR3: TGTGCCTGGAGTGGCCATCGCGGGAGGACAGGGGAGCTGTTTTTG. The encoded protein is CAWSGHRGRTGELFL.

CDR3 DNA: TGTGCCAGCAGCCTTGGACAGGGTGACTACGAGCAGTACTTC. It codes for CASSLGQGDYEQYF. J is TRBJ2-7 and V is TRBV14; the match to TRBD1 covers 8 bases. V was pared by 4 bases and J by 3 bases, with 5 bases of the junction left unmatched. The germline V gene has CDR1 SGHDN and CDR2 FVKESK. The CDR3 extends over 14 amino acids.

V usage is TRBV27 and J usage is TRBJ1-2; 10 nucleotides align to TRBD1. The CDR3 contains 16 residues. V dropped 7 bases and J dropped 0; count of bases not matched to a gene: 8. Germline CDR1 and CDR2: MNHEY and SMNVEV (reference sequence). DNA of the CDR3: TGTGCCAGCACACTGACAGGGGGCCCGACTAACTATGGCTACACCTTC. Translation: CASTLTGGPTNYGYTF.

J is TRBJ2-2 and V is TRBV11-2; tentatively, D is TRBD1 (5 bases). Germline CDR1 SGHAT, CDR2 FQNNGV. CDR3 length: 16 residues. Trimming removed 6 bases at V and 5 bases at J, with 19 bases between. CDR3 sequence reads: CASSSDTYEFTGELFF. The CDR3 coding sequence is TGTGCCAGCAGTTCGGACACCTACGAATTTACCGGGGAGCTGTTTTTT.

V usage is TRBV29-1 and J usage is TRBJ2-1; 8 nucleotides match TRBD2. CDR1 is SQVTM and CDR2 is ANQGSEA in the germline V gene. The trim removed 1 base at V and 9 bases at J, leaving 17 bases unmatched. The CDR3 has 17 residues. DNA for the CDR3: TGCAGCGTTGAAGGTAAAAGTGGTTTAGCGGGACGGGGTGAGCAGTTCTTC. This gives the protein CSVEGKSGLAGRGEQFF.

V usage is TRBV19 and J usage is TRBJ1-1, with D maybe TRBD1 (5 bases). Between the trimmed V and J ends, which lost 7 bases and 10 bases, there was a span of 13 bases. CDR1 LNHDA and CDR2 SQIVND come from the germline V gene (reference sequence). The CDR3 runs to 11 residues. CDR3 sequence reads: CASISRVLAFF. DNA for the CDR3: TGTGCCAGTATCTCCAGGGTTTTAGCTTTCTTT.

The table lists this clone with a count of one. V is TRBV10-3 and J is TRBJ1-6, with D possibly matching TRBD1 (5 bases). Germline CDR1 ENHRY, CDR2 SYGVKD. There are 18 residues in the CDR3. Trimming cost V 2 bases and J 0 bases, with 14 bases left between them. The CDR3 sequence is CAISEGKGMSSYNSPLHF. CDR3 bases: TGTGCCATCAGTGAGGGGAAGGGGATGAGCTCCTATAATTCACCCCTCCACTTT.

This chain connects TRBV5-6 to TRBJ1-1; D is unresolved. Germline V gene data show CDR1 as SGHDT and CDR2 as YYEEEE. CDR3 length equals 17 residues. V dropped 0 bases and J dropped 0 bases, with 15 bases sitting between them. Here the CDR3 DNA reads TGTGCCAGCAGCTTGGGAAGAGGCCAGATCATGAACACTGAAGCTTTCTTT. This translates into CASSLGRGQIMNTEAFF.

The V gene is TRBV9, the J gene TRBJ2-7; 8 bases line up with TRBD2. The germline V gene has CDR1 SGDLS and CDR2 YYNGEE. This CDR3 region has 15 residues. Trimming took 0 bases from V and 3 from J; bases not matched to a gene: 5. The chain's CDR3 is CASSVDGTRGYEQYF. CDR3 nucleotide sequence: TGTGCCAGCAGCGTAGATGGGACTAGAGGCTACGAGCAGTACTTC.

This clone was picked up a small number of times. The gene calls are TRBV19 and TRBJ2-1, with 11 bases fitting TRBD1. This CDR3 has 17 amino acids. Germline values: CDR1 LNHDA, CDR2 SQIVND (reference sequence). V gave up 5 bases and J gave up 7 bases; unmatched junction bases: 13. The CDR3 coding sequence is TGTGCCAGTAGTCTAAGACCGGGACAGGGGGAAAAGAATGAGCAGTTCTTC. Encoded protein: CASSLRPGQGEKNEQFF.